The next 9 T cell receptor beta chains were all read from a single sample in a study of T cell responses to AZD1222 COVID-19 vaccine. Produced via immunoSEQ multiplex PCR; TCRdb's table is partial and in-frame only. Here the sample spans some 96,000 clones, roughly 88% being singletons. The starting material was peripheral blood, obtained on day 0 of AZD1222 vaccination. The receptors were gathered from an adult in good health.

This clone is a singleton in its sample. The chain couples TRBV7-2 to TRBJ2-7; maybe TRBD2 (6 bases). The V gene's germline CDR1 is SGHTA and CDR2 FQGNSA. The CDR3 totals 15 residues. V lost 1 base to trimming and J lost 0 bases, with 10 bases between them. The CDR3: CASSLVGTLSYEQYF. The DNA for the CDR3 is TGTGCCAGCAGCTTAGTAGGGACTCTCTCCTACGAGCAGTACTTC.

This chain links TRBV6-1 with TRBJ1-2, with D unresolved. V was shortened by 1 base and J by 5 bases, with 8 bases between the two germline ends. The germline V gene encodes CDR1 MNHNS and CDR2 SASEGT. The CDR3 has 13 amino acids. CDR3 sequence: CASSEVLSYGYTF. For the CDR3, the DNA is TGTGCCAGCAGTGAAGTCCTAAGTTATGGCTACACCTTC.

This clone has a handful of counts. The CDR3 protein is CSVGTSGYNEQFF. CDR3 DNA: TGCAGCGTCGGGACTAGCGGATACAATGAGCAGTTCTTC. The chain employs TRBV29-1 and TRBJ2-1, with 11 positions matching TRBD2. CDR1 is SQVTM, CDR2 ANQGSEA, per germline. The CDR3 is 13 amino acids. After removal of 6 bases from V and 4 bases from J, the junction contained 2 bases not matched to a gene.

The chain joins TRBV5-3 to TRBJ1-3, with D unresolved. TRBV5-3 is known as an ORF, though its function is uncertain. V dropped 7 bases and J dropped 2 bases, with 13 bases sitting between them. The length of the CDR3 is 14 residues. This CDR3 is CARRTTPTGNTIYF. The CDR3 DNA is TGTGCCAGACGAACGACACCGACTGGAAACACCATATATTTT.

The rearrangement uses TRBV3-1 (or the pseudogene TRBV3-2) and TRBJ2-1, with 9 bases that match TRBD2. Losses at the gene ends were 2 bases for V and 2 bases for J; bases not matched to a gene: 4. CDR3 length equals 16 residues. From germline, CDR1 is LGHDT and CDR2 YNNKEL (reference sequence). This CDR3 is CASSQRGGATYNEQFF. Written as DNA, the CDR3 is TGTGCCAGCAGCCAACGCGGGGGGGCAACCTACAATGAGCAGTTCTTC.

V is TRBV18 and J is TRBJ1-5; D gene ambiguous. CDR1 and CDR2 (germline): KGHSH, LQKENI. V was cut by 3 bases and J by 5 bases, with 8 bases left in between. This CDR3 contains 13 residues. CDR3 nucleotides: TGTGCCAGCTCACCGGCGAGGGATCAGCCCCAGCATTTT. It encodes CASSPARDQPQHF.

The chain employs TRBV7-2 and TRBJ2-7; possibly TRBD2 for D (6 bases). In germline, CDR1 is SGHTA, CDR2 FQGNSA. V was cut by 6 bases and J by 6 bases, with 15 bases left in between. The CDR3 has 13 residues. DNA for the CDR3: TGTGCCAGCAGAAACGCGGGAACGGGCGAGCAGTACTTC. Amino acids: CASRNAGTGEQYF.

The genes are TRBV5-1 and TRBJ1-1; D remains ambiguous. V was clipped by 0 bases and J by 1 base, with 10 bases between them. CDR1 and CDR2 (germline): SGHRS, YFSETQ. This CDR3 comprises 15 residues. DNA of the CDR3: TGCGCCAGCAGCTTGGACCAAGCGGGGAACACTGAAGCTTTCTTT. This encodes CASSLDQAGNTEAFF. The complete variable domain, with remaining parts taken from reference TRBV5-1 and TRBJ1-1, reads KAGVTQTPRYLIKTRGQQVTLSCSPISGHRSVSWYQQTPGQGLQFLFEYFSETQRNKGNFPGRFSGRQFSNSRSEMNVSTLELGDSALYLCASSLDQAGNTEAFFGQGTRLTVV.

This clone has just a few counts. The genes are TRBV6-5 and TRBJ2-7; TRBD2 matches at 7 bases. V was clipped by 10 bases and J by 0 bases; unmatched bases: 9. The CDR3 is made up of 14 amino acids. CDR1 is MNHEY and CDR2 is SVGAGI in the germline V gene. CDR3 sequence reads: CAIKPGGSSYEQYF. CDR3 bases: TGTGCCATCAAACCCGGGGGGAGCTCCTACGAGCAGTACTTC.